This T cell receptor (beta chain) was retrieved from a study of blood T cell repertoires in COVID-19. Assay used: immunoSEQ multiplex PCR; TCRdb lists only in-frame clones, some missing. The sample contains roughly 100,000 clones, more than 80% of which appear only once. In this sample, this clone turned up once. The receptor comes from an elderly woman with acute or convalescent COVID-19. The sample taken for sequencing was peripheral blood.

The CDR3 DNA reads TGTGCCAGCAGTTATGGGCAGATGAGCTCCTACGAGCAGTACTTC. Its protein is CASSYGQMSSYEQYF. The chain has TRBV6-2 or TRBV6-3 and TRBJ2-7; no definite D call. Germline-derived CDR1 and CDR2 are MNHEY and SVGEGT. This CDR3 contains 15 residues. V lost 3 bases and J lost 0, with 12 bases in between.